Shown below are 5 T cell receptor beta chains from a single sample sequenced in a study of blood T cells in healthy people across ages. Sample-barcoded 5' priming and a J-beta primer mix drove a second PCR of about 7 to 12 cycles. TCRdb itself ran the 5' RACE reads through MiXCR, one entry per CDR3 protein. The data show about 730,000 distinct CDR3 sequences, about 42% seen once. Material for sequencing was blood. The receptors stem from a woman aged 55-70 years in good health.

This clonotype was seen many times. The chain employs TRBV5-1 and TRBJ2-4; unclear D gene. The CDR3 loop spans 13 amino acids. The germline CDR1 and CDR2 sequences are SGHRS and YFSETQ. V was trimmed by 0 bases and J by 3 bases, leaving 4 bases between them. The chain's CDR3 is CASSLDGKNIQYF. The CDR3 region has the DNA TGCGCCAGCAGCTTGGATGGCAAAAACATTCAGTACTTC.

The chain uses TRBV4-2 and TRBJ2-7, with 7 nucleotides matching TRBD1. CDR3 length: 14 amino acids. V dropped 4 bases and J dropped 2; count of bases not matched to a gene: 5. From germline, CDR1 is LGHNA and CDR2 YNFKEQ. CDR3 sequence reads: CASSRQGVTYEQYF. The CDR3 region has the DNA TGTGCCAGCAGCCGACAGGGTGTGACCTACGAGCAGTACTTC.

The chain links TRBV12-3 or TRBV12-4 to TRBJ1-1; possibly TRBD1 for D (5 bases). The V gene lost 6 bases and the J gene lost 12 bases, with 20 bases spanning the gap. The CDR3 is made up of 13 amino acids. CDR3 protein: CASSGGTRSGTFF. CDR3 DNA sequence: TGTGCCAGCAGCGGCGGGACTCGGTCGGGGACTTTCTTT.

The chain carries TRBV18 and TRBJ2-5, with a weak D call TRBD1 (6 bases). Germline CDR1 and CDR2: KGHSH and LQKENI. V dropped 0 bases and J dropped 4 bases, with 12 bases sitting between them. This CDR3 comprises 15 residues. The CDR3 DNA reads TGTGCCAGCTCACCACCCCAGGGGCCGGGAGAGACCCAGTACTTC. This translates into CASSPPQGPGETQYF. The whole variable domain, remainder taken from reference TRBV18 and TRBJ2-5, is NAGVMQNPRHLVRRRGQEARLRCSPMKGHSHVYWYRQLPEEGLKFMVYLQKENIIDESGMPKERFSAEFPKEGPSILRIQQVVRGDSAAYFCASSPPQGPGETQYFGPGTRLLVL.

The rearrangement links TRBV4-1 to TRBJ2-1; 12 bases are a match to TRBD2. CDR3 length: 19 residues. The junction had 15 bases not matched to a gene; V was cut back by 4 bases and J by 5 bases. The germline V gene has CDR1 MGHRA and CDR2 YSYEKL. Here the CDR3 DNA reads TGCGCCAGCAGCCTGGCGACCCGGCGGACTAGCGGGACCCACAATGAGCAGTTCTTC. It is translated as CASSLATRRTSGTHNEQFF.